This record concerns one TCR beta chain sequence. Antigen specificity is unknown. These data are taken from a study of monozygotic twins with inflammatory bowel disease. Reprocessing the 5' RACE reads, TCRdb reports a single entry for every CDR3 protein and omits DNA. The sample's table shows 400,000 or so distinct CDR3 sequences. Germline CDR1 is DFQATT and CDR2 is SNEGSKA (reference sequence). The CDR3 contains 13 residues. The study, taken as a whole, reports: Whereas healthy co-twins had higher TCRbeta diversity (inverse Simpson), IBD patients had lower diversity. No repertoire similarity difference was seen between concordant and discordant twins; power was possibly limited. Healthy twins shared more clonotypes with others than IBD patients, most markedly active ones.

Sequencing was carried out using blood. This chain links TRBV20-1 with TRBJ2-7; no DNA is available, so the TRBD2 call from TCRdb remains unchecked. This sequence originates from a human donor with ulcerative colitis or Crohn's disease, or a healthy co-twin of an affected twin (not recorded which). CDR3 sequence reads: CSAGGLADYEQYF.